The 15 T cell receptor beta chains reported below all come from one sample, sequenced in a study of T cells in Graves' hyperthyroidism and ophthalmopathy. There were TCR beta CDR3 regions amplified from RNA transcripts. Carried out on the TCR CDR3, a first-round RT-PCR used the HTBI primer set. MiXCR, applied by TCRdb to the multiplex PCR reads, yields one record per CDR3 protein. The sample includes more than 300,000 distinct CDR3 sequences, approximately 18% of them seen just once. The source material was blood. The receptor set was obtained from a woman in her 30s with Graves' hyperthyroidism that later progressed to Graves' ophthalmopathy.

This clonotype appeared many times. The genes are TRBV5-1 and TRBJ2-1; TRBD1 aligns across 9 bases. CDR1 is SGHRS, CDR2 YFSETQ, per germline. The CDR3 is 16 amino acids. The V segment lost 4 bases and the J segment 3 bases; nucleotides outside the gene matches: 8. The CDR3 here is CASSPGQGLSYNEQFF. In DNA, the CDR3 is TGCGCCAGCAGCCCGGGACAGGGACTGAGCTACAATGAGCAGTTCTTC. The variable domain in full, with the rest retrieved from reference TRBV5-1 and TRBJ2-1, is KAGVTQTPRYLIKTRGQQVTLSCSPISGHRSVSWYQQTPGQGLQFLFEYFSETQRNKGNFPGRFSGRQFSNSRSEMNVSTLELGDSALYLCASSPGQGLSYNEQFFGPGTRLTVL.

The gene calls are TRBV5-1 and TRBJ1-1; possible D gene TRBD1, 6 bases. Trimming removed 4 bases from V and 3 bases from J, with 13 bases in between. Germline CDR1 reads SGHRS; CDR2 reads YFSETQ. The CDR3 runs to 14 residues. In DNA form, the CDR3 reads TGCGCCAGCAGCCTTGGGACACTCGACACTGAAGCTTTCTTT. It codes for CASSLGTLDTEAFF.

This clonotype showed up many times. This chain links TRBV27 with TRBJ2-1; D uncertain. The CDR3 length is 13 residues. V lost 6 bases to trimming and J lost 5 bases, with 11 bases between them. Germline CDR1 MNHEY, CDR2 SMNVEV (reference sequence). The CDR3 sequence: CASREDIDNEQFF. For the CDR3, the DNA is TGTGCCAGCAGGGAAGACATCGACAATGAGCAGTTCTTC.

V gene TRBV4-1 combines with J gene TRBJ2-1, with 9 bases lining up with TRBD2. J lost 7 bases, V lost 1 base, and 2 bases had no gene match. The germline V gene encodes CDR1 MGHRA and CDR2 YSYEKL. CDR3 length: 14 amino acids. For the CDR3, the DNA is TGCGCCAGCAGCCAAGTAAGCGGGAGGAATGAGCAGTTCTTC. Protein: CASSQVSGRNEQFF.

This chain connects TRBV6-5 to TRBJ2-1; 10 bases agree with TRBD1. Germline V gene lookup returns CDR1 MNHEY and CDR2 SVGAGI. The CDR3 spans 17 residues. After removal of 4 bases from V and 6 bases from J, the junction contained 12 bases not matched to a gene. The CDR3 DNA reads TGTGCCAGCAGTTGGCCGGGACAGGGGTCTTGGGGCAATGAGCAGTTCTTC. Encoded protein: CASSWPGQGSWGNEQFF.

This clonotype has at least ten counts. The chain has TRBV5-1 and TRBJ2-3; no firm D call. From germline, CDR1 is SGHRS and CDR2 YFSETQ. The CDR3 is made up of 14 amino acids. V was clipped by 5 bases and J by 1 base, with 11 bases between them. CDR3 residues: CASRSRSGTDTQYF. The CDR3 nucleotides are TGCGCCAGCAGGTCCAGGTCTGGCACAGATACGCAGTATTTT.

V gene TRBV5-1 combines with J gene TRBJ2-3, with TRBD2 identical over 9 bases. Germline loops: CDR1 SGHRS, CDR2 YFSETQ. V gave up 2 bases and J gave up 6 bases; unmatched junction bases: 7. The CDR3 loop spans 15 amino acids. The CDR3 nucleotides are TGCGCCAGCAGCTTTCGAGCGGGAGGAATGGATACGCAGTATTTT. Amino acid sequence: CASSFRAGGMDTQYF.

This clonotype was counted ten times or more. The V call is TRBV20-1, the J call TRBJ2-3; D remains unclear. Germline V CDR1 and CDR2: DFQATT, SNEGSKA (reference sequence). The CDR3 is 15 amino acids. Trimming took off 3 bases at V and 0 bases at J, with 13 bases between the two ends. Here the CDR3 reads CSARATLSSTDTQYF. The CDR3, as DNA: TGCAGTGCTAGGGCCACACTTTCTAGCACAGATACGCAGTATTTT.

The rearrangement links TRBV25-1 to TRBJ2-7, with TRBD1 as a possible D gene (6 bases). From germline, CDR1 is MGHDK and CDR2 SYGVNS. The CDR3 runs 17 residues. With 3 bases removed from V and 6 bases from J, the gap between germline ends came to 24 bases. DNA for the CDR3: TGTGCCAGCAGTGACCCCCCCCAGACAGGACATACTGTCGAGCAGTACTTC. This sequence encodes CASSDPPQTGHTVEQYF.

The chain employs TRBV7-8 and TRBJ2-1; D is unclear. Looked up from germline, CDR1 is SGHVS and CDR2 is FQNEAQ. V was cut by 2 bases and J by 12 bases, with 14 bases left in between. The CDR3 totals 13 residues. This CDR3 reads CASSLFSDHGQFF. CDR3 sequence (DNA): TGTGCCAGCAGCTTATTTTCGGACCATGGGCAGTTCTTC.

The chain joins TRBV29-1 to TRBJ2-2; D is uncertain. Germline V gene sequence: CDR1 SQVTM, CDR2 ANQGSEA. The CDR3 has 11 amino acids. Trimming shortened V by 7 bases and J by 0 bases, and 3 bases separated the two germline ends. Here the CDR3 DNA reads TGCAGCGCGACGAACACCGGGGAGCTGTTTTTT. This encodes CSATNTGELFF.

Only a few counts were recorded for this clonotype. This rearrangement joins TRBV3-1 to TRBJ2-6, with D unclear. The CDR3 runs 14 residues. Deletions cut 6 bases from V and 0 bases from J, with 6 bases between. Germline V gene lookup returns CDR1 LGHDT and CDR2 YNNKEL (reference sequence). The CDR3 reads CASRENSGANVLTF. The CDR3 DNA follows: TGTGCCAGCAGGGAAAACTCTGGGGCCAACGTCCTGACTTTC.

The chain is built from TRBV6-2 or TRBV6-3 and TRBJ2-3; TRBD2 matches 9 bases. J was trimmed by 4 bases and V by 0 bases; bases with no gene match: 5. The CDR3 runs 16 residues. Germline CDR1 and CDR2: MNHEY and SVGEGT. The CDR3 DNA follows: TGTGCCAGCAGTTACTCGGCTAGCGGGGCCCCAGATACGCAGTATTTT. The encoded protein is CASSYSASGAPDTQYF.

The table lists this clonotype with many counts. CDR3 sequence (DNA): TGTGCCAGCAGCCCCTCGTGGGGGGTGGGCCGGAGCCAAGAGACCCAGTACTTC. Translation gives CASSPSWGVGRSQETQYF. V is TRBV5-8 and J is TRBJ2-5; D possibly corresponds to TRBD2 (6 bases). The CDR3 runs 18 residues. Per the germline V gene, CDR1 is SGHTS and CDR2 is YDEGEE. Trimming pared 4 bases from V and 1 base from J, leaving 23 bases between.

This clonotype showed up many times. This chain uses TRBV11-2 with TRBJ2-1; 9 positions agree with TRBD1. This CDR3 has 14 amino acids. Germline-derived CDR1 and CDR2 are SGHAT and FQNNGV. Losses at the gene ends were 1 base for V and 7 bases for J; bases not matched to a gene: 2. The CDR3 DNA reads as TGTGCCAGCAGCTTAGGGACAGGGGTGAATGAGCAGTTCTTC. It translates to CASSLGTGVNEQFF.